These T cell receptor beta chains were read from a single sample in a study of STAT5B mutations in CD4+ large granular lymphocyte leukemia. TCRdb's table, derived via immunoSEQ multiplex PCR, lists solely in-frame clones and lacks some. The table shows 23,000 or so clones, with 60% to 80% occurring only once. Sequenced material: CD4+ T cells from blood buffy coats. The receptors were gathered from a human donor in good health. Each CDR3 is given with its conserved first and last residue. D genes are given only for firm matches. Rows give clone size only sometimes, using once, few, many, or a class for an expanded clone.

.,TRBJ2-3,.,TRBV7-3,CASSPSAVTDTQYF,TGTGCCAGCAGCCCATCGGCTGTCACAGATACGCAGTATTTT
TRBD2,TRBJ2-1,.,TRBV7-6,CASSPGTSGRIGDNEQFF,TGTGCCAGCAGCCCCGGGACTAGCGGGAGGATAGGGGACAATGAGCAGTTCTTC
TRBD2,TRBJ2-5,.,TRBV7-3,CASSMGLAGGGETQYF,TGTGCCAGCAGCATGGGACTAGCGGGAGGAGGGGAGACCCAGTACTTC
.,TRBJ1-1,.,TRBV30,CAWGTREAFF,TGTGCCTGGGGGACCCGAGAAGCTTTCTTT
.,TRBJ2-7,.,TRBV15,CATSRDRVTGEQYF,TGTGCCACCAGCAGAGATAGGGTTACGGGGGAGCAGTACTTC
TRBD2,TRBJ2-7,once,TRBV30,CAWRGGTSGGTYEQYF,TGTGCCTGGAGGGGGGGGACTAGCGGGGGAACCTACGAGCAGTACTTC
.,TRBJ1-3,.,TRBV7-6,CASSLGDRGNTIYF,TGTGCCAGCAGCTTAGGAGACAGAGGAAACACCATATATTTT
TRBD1,TRBJ2-3,.,TRBV27,CANGRQGHTDTQYF,TGTGCCAACGGGCGACAGGGCCACACAGATACGCAGTATTTT
TRBD1,TRBJ1-1,.,TRBV19,CASSRQGAMTEAFF,TGTGCCAGTAGTCGTCAGGGGGCGATGACTGAAGCTTTCTTT
TRBD2,TRBJ2-5,.,TRBV4-2,CASSQVAGGAQETQYF,TGTGCCAGCAGCCAAGTAGCGGGGGGGGCCCAAGAGACCCAGTACTTC
TRBD1,TRBJ1-5,.,TRBV28,CASSLPQGADNQPQHF,TGTGCCAGCAGTTTACCTCAGGGGGCCGACAATCAGCCCCAGCATTTT
.,TRBJ1-6,.,TRBV28,CASSQSRGLYSYNSPLHF,TGTGCCAGCAGTCAAAGTCGGGGGCTGTACTCCTATAATTCACCCCTCCACTTT
TRBD2,TRBJ2-3,.,TRBV5-4,CASSLTAGGPTDTQYF,TGTGCCAGCAGCTTGACGGCGGGAGGGCCAACAGATACGCAGTATTTT
.,TRBJ1-5,.,TRBV28,CASSFGGQASFNQPQHF,TGTGCCAGCAGTTTCGGAGGGCAGGCCTCGTTCAATCAGCCCCAGCATTTT
.,TRBJ2-2,.,TRBV7-9,CASSSFLGTNTGELFF,TGTGCCAGCAGCTCCTTCTTGGGGACGAACACCGGGGAGCTGTTTTTT
.,TRBJ1-1,.,TRBV5-4,CASARGGGGYTEAFF,TGTGCCAGCGCCAGAGGAGGGGGAGGGTACACTGAAGCTTTCTTT
.,TRBJ1-2,once,TRBV29-1,CSVEDSSYGYTF,TGCAGCGTTGAGGACTCCAGCTATGGCTACACCTTC
.,TRBJ1-1,.,TRBV30,CAWSVGGLTEAFF,TGTGCCTGGAGTGTCGGGGGGCTTACTGAAGCTTTCTTT
.,TRBJ1-2,.,TRBV19,CASSRDTANYGYTF,TGTGCCAGTAGTAGAGACACCGCTAACTATGGCTACACCTTC
TRBD1,TRBJ2-3,.,TRBV2,CASSGDRGGFWVSTDTQYF,TGTGCCAGCAGTGGGGACAGGGGTGGTTTTTGGGTGAGCACAGATACGCAGTATTTT
.,TRBJ1-5,.,TRBV15,CATSRDRGWGQPQHF,TGTGCCACCAGCAGAGATCGGGGCTGGGGTCAGCCCCAGCATTTT